This T cell receptor (beta chain) was observed in a study of T cells after yellow fever vaccination. Study background: Preparation of the low-cell-number fractions used SMART-Seq v4 Ultra Low Input.

V gave up 4 bases and J gave up 9 bases; unmatched junction bases: 9. The length of the CDR3 is 14 residues. From germline, CDR1 is SGHNT and CDR2 YENEEA. Study-wide results and caveats: Repertoires obtained by FACS sorting could include abundant clonotypes that entered as contaminants from the bulk population. Booster sampling recovered most clones from primary vaccination (approximately 97% CD4, around 88% CD8).

TCR cDNA, made by 5'RACE template switching, carried an added universal primer site and UMIs. TCRdb passed the 5' RACE reads through MiXCR, listing each CDR3 protein once. Found here are 450,000 to 600,000 distinct CDR3 sequences, about 17% of them singletons; the top ten hold roughly 17%. Turning to this clonotype: Its antigen is as yet unknown.

The sequence derives from a man aged 18 to 29 who received the YFV17D yellow fever vaccine. The specimen comprised PBMCs, sampled 5 to 6 days after the first yellow fever vaccination. The chain carries TRBV11-3 and TRBJ2-1; the match to TRBD1 covers 7 bases. CDR3 nucleotides: TGTGCCAGCAGCTCCCTGACAGGGTACGGTGAGCAGTTCTTC. Encoded protein: CASSSLTGYGEQFF.